The 9 T cell receptor beta chains below all came from one sample that was sequenced in a study of T cell responses to AZD1222 COVID-19 vaccine. Method: immunoSEQ multiplex PCR; TCRdb's copy keeps in-frame clones and lacks some. The sample includes tens of thousands of clones, around 90% of them seen just once. This sample comprised peripheral blood, obtained on day 0 of AZD1222 vaccination. The receptors were sampled from an adult in good health.

This CDR3 reads CASSTTSVNTGELFF. The CDR3 coding sequence is TGCGCCAGCAGCACGACTAGCGTGAACACCGGGGAGCTGTTTTTT. The J gene is TRBJ2-2, the V gene TRBV5-1; TRBD2 matches at 8 bases. This CDR3 has 15 residues. Germline CDR1 SGHRS, CDR2 YFSETQ. V trimming: 4 bases; J trimming: 1 base; junction bases outside the gene matches: 3.

CDR3 DNA: TGTGCCAGCAGACAGGCCAATAACTATGGCTACACCTTC. It translates to CASRQANNYGYTF. The V call is TRBV28, the J call TRBJ1-2, with D perhaps TRBD1 (5 bases). The CDR3 spans 13 residues. Trimming pared 6 bases from V and 1 base from J, leaving 9 bases between. Germline V lookup: CDR1 MDHEN, CDR2 SYDVKM.

The chain combines TRBV5-6 with TRBJ1-4; D remains ambiguous. Deletions cut 6 bases from V and 8 bases from J, with 11 bases between. The CDR3 length is 12 residues. From germline, CDR1 is SGHDT and CDR2 YYEEEE. The CDR3 DNA reads as TGTGCCAGCAACGCGCCGGAGGAAAAACTGTTTTTT. Translating it yields CASNAPEEKLFF.

This chain links TRBV29-1 with TRBJ1-1; 8 bases map to TRBD1. After removal of 3 bases from V and 4 bases from J, the junction contained 4 bases not matched to a gene. Germline values: CDR1 SQVTM, CDR2 ANQGSEA. There are 13 residues in the CDR3. The CDR3 DNA reads TGCAGCGTTGATGCGCAGGGGGCCACTGAAGCTTTCTTT. Protein product: CSVDAQGATEAFF. Looking up the rest from reference TRBV29-1 and TRBJ1-1 gives the full variable domain: SAVISQKPSRDICQRGTSLTIQCQVDSQVTMMFWYRQQPGQSLTLIATANQGSEATYESGFVIDKFPISRPNLTFSTLTVSNMSPEDSSIYLCSVDAQGATEAFFGQGTRLTVV.

This chain uses TRBV5-1 with TRBJ1-1; D possibly corresponds to TRBD1 (5 bases). In germline, CDR1 is SGHRS, CDR2 YFSETQ. V was shortened by 0 bases and J by 1 base, with 19 bases between the two germline ends. There are 18 residues in the CDR3. CDR3 nucleotides: TGCGCCAGCAGCTTGGTTTCAGGGAGTCGACTCTCGAACACTGAAGCTTTCTTT. It yields the protein CASSLVSGSRLSNTEAFF.

The rearrangement uses TRBV27 and TRBJ2-7; TRBD2 aligns across 8 bases. There are 12 residues in the CDR3. J gave up 5 bases and V 10 bases, and 7 bases lay outside the gene matches. Germline values: CDR1 MNHEY, CDR2 SMNVEV (reference sequence). The CDR3 DNA is TGTGCCATCTTCCTACTAGCGGACGAGCAGTACTTC. This sequence encodes CAIFLLADEQYF.

In its sample, this clone was seen once. The V gene is TRBV2, the J gene TRBJ2-5; tentative D call: TRBD1 (6 bases). This CDR3 region has 12 residues. Germline CDR1 and CDR2: SNHLY and FYNNEI. Deletions cut 4 bases from V and 3 bases from J, with 6 bases between. CDR3 in amino acids: CASSGQEETQYF. CDR3 coding DNA: TGTGCCAGCAGTGGACAGGAAGAGACCCAGTACTTC.

A remark on this clone: This sample includes further DNA sequences coding for the same CDR3. This chain links TRBV4-1 with TRBJ1-3, with a tentative D call TRBD1 (6 bases). The CDR3 has 15 residues. The germline V gene encodes CDR1 MGHRA and CDR2 YSYEKL. Trimming cost V 1 base and J 0 bases, with 7 bases left between them. The chain's CDR3 is CASSQGGGSGNTIYF. The CDR3, as DNA: TGCGCCAGCAGCCAAGGAGGGGGCTCTGGAAACACCATATATTTT.

The V gene is TRBV20-1, the J gene TRBJ1-2; possible D gene TRBD1, 5 bases. CDR3 length equals 14 residues. V was pared by 3 bases and J by 6 bases, with 17 bases between. The germline V gene has CDR1 DFQATT and CDR2 SNEGSKA (reference sequence). The CDR3 DNA reads TGCAGTGCTAGTCACCCCTCAGGGCACGATGGCTACACCTTC. It translates to CSASHPSGHDGYTF.